The 7 T cell receptor beta chains reported below all come from one sample, sequenced in a study of shared clonotypes between healthy human individuals. The repertoire was sequenced with immunoSEQ multiplex PCR; TCRdb's copy has only in-frame clones and lacks some. The table includes 2 million to 2.5 million clones, approximately 94% detected once. Sequenced material: naive CD4+ T cells sorted from blood. Subset reported: CD45RA+ positively selected. The receptors were sampled from a man younger than 35 in good health.

J is TRBJ2-7 and V is TRBV28; 7 bases align to TRBD2. Germline V lookup: CDR1 MDHEN, CDR2 SYDVKM. Trimming cost V 8 bases and J 3 bases; bases outside gene matches: 10. The CDR3 is 14 residues long. The DNA for the CDR3 is TGTGCCAGCGCCGGGACTAAGAACCGCTACGAGCAGTACTTC. Amino acid sequence: CASAGTKNRYEQYF.

Remarks on this clone: The identical CDR3 is also encoded by other nucleotide sequences in the sample. J is TRBJ1-6 and V is TRBV6-1; 10 bases are shared with TRBD1. Germline-derived CDR1 and CDR2 are MNHNS and SASEGT. The CDR3 covers 14 residues. With 3 bases clipped from V and 10 bases from J, the junction kept 3 bases outside the gene matches. CDR3 nucleotides: TGTGCCAGCAGTGAGGGACAGGGGTACTCACCCCTCCACTTT. This sequence encodes CASSEGQGYSPLHF.

The V gene is TRBV7-9, the J gene TRBJ1-3; maybe TRBD1 (6 bases). Germline-derived CDR1 and CDR2 are SEHNR and FQNEAQ (reference sequence). The CDR3 contains 15 residues. Trimming pared 5 bases from V and 0 bases from J, leaving 11 bases between. Here the CDR3 reads CASSAMDSSGNTIYF. The CDR3 DNA reads as TGTGCCAGCAGCGCAATGGACAGCTCTGGAAACACCATATATTTT.

The chain uses TRBV5-1 and TRBJ2-7; tentatively, D is TRBD1 or TRBD2 (5 bases each). The CDR3 loop spans 15 amino acids. Germline V lookup: CDR1 SGHRS, CDR2 YFSETQ. V lost 0 bases to trimming and J lost 3 bases, with 13 bases between them. The CDR3 DNA reads as TGCGCCAGCAGCTTGGGAGGGGTTTCTATCTACGAGCAGTACTTC. Protein product: CASSLGGVSIYEQYF.

The CDR3 reads CASSTRQATYEQYF. The CDR3 DNA follows: TGTGCCAGTAGTACTCGACAGGCAACCTACGAGCAGTACTTC. V is TRBV19 and J is TRBJ2-7; weak D call: TRBD1 (6 bases). The germline gives CDR1 LNHDA, CDR2 SQIVND (reference sequence). The CDR3 has 14 residues. The germline V and J ends were trimmed by 4 bases and 2 bases, with 12 bases remaining between them.

This clone was recorded once. In DNA form, the CDR3 reads TGTGCCAGCAGTGCCCGGACAGGAGAGCCCCAGCATTTT. Translated: CASSARTGEPQHF. The chain joins TRBV6-1 to TRBJ1-5; 7 positions agree with TRBD1. The ends lost 4 bases at V and 8 bases at J; junction bases unmatched: 5. Germline CDR1 is MNHNS and CDR2 is SASEGT. This CDR3 comprises 13 residues.

The sample holds one count of this clone. V usage is TRBV18 and J usage is TRBJ2-2; TRBD2 matches at 13 bases. Germline loops: CDR1 KGHSH, CDR2 LQKENI. J was trimmed by 2 bases and V by 6 bases; bases with no gene match: 6. This CDR3 is built from 17 residues. CDR3 in amino acids: CASSRGLAGANTGELFF. In nucleotides, the CDR3 is TGTGCCAGCTCGCGAGGACTAGCGGGGGCTAACACCGGGGAGCTGTTTTTT.